These T cell receptor beta chains were read from a single sample in a study of molecular identifiers for immune sequencing clone quantification. One entry per CDR3 protein, called by TCRdb with MiXCR from the PCR reads. Altogether about 510,000 distinct CDR3 sequences are present, under 30% being singletons, with the ten largest covering 0.7% to 0.9%. Sequencing used naive CD8+ T cells from blood, with Jurkat cell RNA spiked in. These receptors were taken from a human donor in good health. Some libraries in this study had Jurkat cell RNA spiked in. Each CDR3 is given with its conserved first and last residue. The D gene is left open where the match is weak. The listing skips clone size in some rows; elsewhere it reads once, few, many or a size class.

J	D	V	size	DNA	CDR3
TRBJ2-3	.	TRBV7-6	.	TGTGCCAGCAGCTCCCCTTCTGGGTCCGCAGATACGCAGTATTTT	CASSSPSGSADTQYF
TRBJ2-7	TRBD2	TRBV7-9	.	TGTGCCAGCAGCTACACTAGCGGGAGTTACGAGCAGTACTTC	CASSYTSGSYEQYF
TRBJ2-3	.	TRBV4-3	many	TGCGCCAGCAGCCAAGACAGCCGGCTCAGCACAGATACGCAGTATTTT	CASSQDSRLSTDTQYF
TRBJ1-2	TRBD1	TRBV4-1	.	TGCGCCAGCAGCCAAGGGACCTGGGACAGCTATGGCTACACCTTC	CASSQGTWDSYGYTF
TRBJ2-3	.	TRBV28	few	TGTGCCAGCATCCACGCGGGACAAATATCCACAGATACGCAGTATTTT	CASIHAGQISTDTQYF
TRBJ2-7	TRBD1	TRBV28	few	TGTGCCAGCAGTTTAGGGACAGGGTCGGTCTACGAGCAGTACTTC	CASSLGTGSVYEQYF
TRBJ2-7	.	TRBV4-3	many	TGCGCCAGCAGCCAAGAAGAGGGTAGCTCCTACGAGCAGTACTTC	CASSQEEGSSYEQYF
TRBJ2-6	TRBD1	TRBV13	many	TGTGCCAGCAGCTTAGGAAGTCGGACAGGGGCTGGGGCCAACGTCCTGACTTTC	CASSLGSRTGAGANVLTF
TRBJ2-1	.	TRBV12-3/TRBV12-4	.	TGTGCCAGCAGTCCTTACGATCCCTACAATGAGCAGTTCTTC	CASSPYDPYNEQFF
TRBJ2-2	TRBD2	TRBV11-2	few	TGTGCCAGCAGCTTAGCTCTAGCGGGGCTGCCCGGGGAGCTGTTTTTT	CASSLALAGLPGELFF
TRBJ2-7	.	TRBV27	.	TGTGCCAGCAGTTTAGTCCCGGAGGGGTCCTCCTACGAGCAGTACTTC	CASSLVPEGSSYEQYF
TRBJ1-2	.	TRBV2	many	TGTGCCTCAATGGGGGATGGCTACACCTTC	CASMGDGYTF
TRBJ2-5	TRBD2	TRBV27	.	TGTGCCAGCAGTTTGGCGGGGGGCGCTTTGATGGGCCAAGAGACCCAGTACTTC	CASSLAGGALMGQETQYF
TRBJ2-3	.	TRBV9	.	TGTGCCAGCAGCGGGAGAGAACGCACAGGTACGCAGTATTTT	CASSGRERTGTQYF
TRBJ2-1	TRBD1	TRBV9	many	TGTGCCAGCAGCTTCAGGGGGCCAGGATACAATGAGCAGTTCTTC	CASSFRGPGYNEQFF
TRBJ1-5	.	TRBV19	few	TGTGCCAGTAGTGGGACGGTCAATCAGCCCCAGCATTTT	CASSGTVNQPQHF
TRBJ2-3	TRBD1	TRBV19	few	TGTGCCAGTAGCCCCGACAGGGGGCCCACAGATACGCAGTATTTT	CASSPDRGPTDTQYF
TRBJ2-2	.	TRBV3-1	.	TGTGCCAGCGGCCGCAGACCCACCCCCGCAAACACCGGGGAGCTGTTTTTT	CASGRRPTPANTGELFF
TRBJ2-5	TRBD1	TRBV7-9	.	TGTGCCAGCCGCGGACCCAGACAGGGGGCTACAACGAGACCTCAAGAGACCCAGTACTTC	CASRGPRQGATTRPQETQYF
TRBJ1-1	TRBD1	TRBV6-5	few	TGTGCCAGCAGTTACTCGCGGACAGGGGGGACTGAAGCTTTCTTT	CASSYSRTGGTEAFF
TRBJ2-3	TRBD2	TRBV20-1	few	TGCAGTGCTAGAGAAGCATTCCTAGCGGAAAATACAGATACGCAGTATTTT	CSAREAFLAENTDTQYF
TRBJ2-3	TRBD2	TRBV9	.	TGTGCCAGCAGCCCCAGCGGGGCGGGTATCACAGATACGCAGTATTTT	CASSPSGAGITDTQYF
TRBJ2-2	.	TRBV27	.	TGTGCCAGCAGTTGGGCTGGGCTCGTAGGGGAGCTGTTTTTT	CASSWAGLVGELFF
TRBJ2-3	.	TRBV3-1	.	TGTGCCAGCAGCCGGACTGGCGGGGACACAGATACGCAGTATTTT	CASSRTGGDTDTQYF
TRBJ2-7	TRBD1	TRBV28	.	TGTGCCATCACAGAAGGGGGCCGGGGCTACGAGCAGTACTTC	CAITEGGRGYEQYF
TRBJ1-2	TRBD1	TRBV6-6	.	TGTGCCAGCAGAATAACAGGGGACTACACCTTC	CASRITGDYTF
TRBJ2-7	.	TRBV7-2	.	TGTGCCTGCAGCCCATTCAGGACTCTCTCCTACGAGCAGTACTTC	CACSPFRTLSYEQYF
TRBJ1-5	.	TRBV7-8	many	TGTGCCAGCAGCCATGCTGGCAGGGCGCGAGGACAGCCCCAGCATTTT	CASSHAGRARGQPQHF